The 19 T cell receptor beta chains reported below all come from one sample, sequenced in a study of OX40 agonist ivuxolimab in advanced cancers. Receptor amplification or capture employed the immunoSEQ multiplex PCR assay. This immuneACCESS table, as held by TCRdb, lists in-frame sequences with V and J called but not all clones. Of the missing ones, under half trace to an unresolved V gene in checked studies; the others have no known cause. The sample profile shows about 70,000 clones; 80% to 90% of them were found once. The ten largest clones add up to 1.1% of the sample. The sequencing here drew on CD4+ or CD8+ T cells sorted from blood, taken in a trial of the OX40 agonist ivuxolimab. The receptors stem from an adult with an advanced solid tumor such as melanoma, head and neck, liver or kidney cancer.

The chain employs TRBV14 and TRBJ2-3, with D unresolved. V gave up 6 bases and J gave up 7 bases, with 2 bases separating them. This CDR3 region has 9 residues. In germline, CDR1 is SGHDN, CDR2 FVKESK. The CDR3 region has the DNA TGTGCCAGCAGGCATACGCAGTATTTT. This sequence encodes CASRHTQYF.

The rearrangement links TRBV6-5 to TRBJ2-7, with TRBD1 matching 7 bases. This CDR3 is 14 amino acids long. CDR1 is MNHEY and CDR2 is SVGAGI in the germline V gene. Trimming at V came to 8 bases and at J to 6 bases, leaving 13 bases not matched to a gene. The CDR3 loop reads CASARQGIESEQYF. Written as DNA, the CDR3 is TGTGCCAGCGCGAGACAGGGTATTGAGAGCGAGCAGTACTTC.

The CDR3, as DNA: TGCGCCAGCAGCTCCGGGACAGTCACCTACGAGCAGTACTTC. It is translated as CASSSGTVTYEQYF. The chain has TRBV5-1 and TRBJ2-5; 7 nucleotides align to TRBD1. The DNA end favors TRBJ2-7, so the J call may be wrong. Per germline, CDR1 SGHRS and CDR2 YFSETQ. CDR3 length: 14 residues.

This chain connects TRBV6-6 to TRBJ1-1; 10 nucleotides align to TRBD1. This CDR3 has 14 amino acids. Trimming at V came to 6 bases and at J to 9 bases, leaving 10 bases not matched to a gene. Germline values: CDR1 MNHNY, CDR2 SVGAGI (reference sequence). The CDR3 is CASSPGQGIRQAFF. The CDR3 DNA follows: TGTGCCAGCAGCCCGGGACAGGGGATTAGACAAGCTTTCTTT.

The J gene is TRBJ1-6, the V gene TRBV7-9; D gene unclear. Per the germline V gene, CDR1 is SEHNR and CDR2 is FQNEAQ (reference sequence). Deletions cut 3 bases from V and 7 bases from J, with 4 bases between. The CDR3 is 12 amino acids. The DNA of the CDR3 is TGTGCCAGCAGCTTTAACAATTCACCCCTCCACTTT. Translating gives CASSFNNSPLHF. The full variable domain, in which reference TRBV7-9 and TRBJ1-6 provide the parts outside the CDR3, is DTGVSQNPRHKITKRGQNVTFRCDPISEHNRLYWYRQTLGQGPEFLTYFQNEAQLEKSRLLSDRFSAERPKGSFSTLEIQRTEQGDSAMYLCASSFNNSPLHFGNGTRLTVT.

This chain joins TRBV5-5 and TRBJ2-2; D uncertain. The CDR3 is made up of 13 amino acids. Trimming took 2 bases from V and 1 from J, leaving 3 bases between them. Germline CDR1 is SGHKS and CDR2 is YYEKEE (reference sequence). The CDR3 reads CASSLQNTGELFF. CDR3 nucleotide sequence: TGTGCCAGCAGCTTACAGAACACCGGGGAGCTGTTTTTT.

The chain is built from TRBV11-2 and TRBJ1-1; no clear D. V gave up 4 bases and J gave up 3 bases, with 9 bases separating them. Germline V gene sequence: CDR1 SGHAT, CDR2 FQNNGV. The CDR3 sequence is 13 residues long. CDR3 sequence: CASSSQRYTEAFF. In DNA, the CDR3 is TGTGCCAGCAGCTCCCAGAGATACACTGAAGCTTTCTTT.

This clone was observed a handful of times. The rearrangement uses TRBV5-1 and TRBJ2-5, with a tentative D call TRBD2 (8 bases). The CDR3 has 16 residues. CDR1 and CDR2 from the germline V gene are SGHRS and YFSETQ. Trimming took off 3 bases at V and 5 bases at J, with 20 bases between the two ends. CDR3 DNA sequence: TGCGCCAGCAGCTCTACGGGACTAGGGACAGACGAGACCCAGTACTTC. As protein: CASSSTGLGTDETQYF.

This clone was detected a few times. The rearrangement joins TRBV18 to TRBJ1-1; TRBD1 matches at 7 bases. After removal of 2 bases from V and 8 bases from J, the junction contained 2 bases not matched to a gene. Germline-derived CDR1 and CDR2 are KGHSH and LQKENI. The CDR3 loop spans 12 amino acids. The CDR3 coding sequence is TGTGCCAGCTCACCATTGACAGGGGAAGCTTTCTTT. As protein: CASSPLTGEAFF.

The J gene is TRBJ1-5, the V gene TRBV30; the D gene is possibly TRBD1 (5 bases). Deletions cut 4 bases from V and 0 bases from J, with 13 bases between. CDR1 and CDR2 from the germline V gene are GTSNPN and SVGIG (reference sequence). This CDR3 spans 15 amino acids. CDR3 sequence reads: CAWTTGGHSNQPQHF. The CDR3 nucleotides are TGTGCCTGGACCACGGGGGGTCATAGCAATCAGCCCCAGCATTTT. The entire variable domain, with the rest obtained from reference TRBV30 and TRBJ1-5, is as follows: SQTIHQWPATLVQPVGSPLSLECTVEGTSNPNLYWYRQAAGRGLQLLFYSVGIGQISSEVPQNLSASRPQDRQFILSSKKLLLSDSGFYLCAWTTGGHSNQPQHFGDGTRLSIL.

The chain couples TRBV6-6 to TRBJ2-1; D perhaps matches TRBD1 (6 bases). V was trimmed by 10 bases and J by 2 bases, leaving 15 bases between them. The CDR3 totals 14 residues. Germline assignment: CDR1 MNHNY and CDR2 SVGAGI (reference sequence). The chain's CDR3 is CATQDEGAYNEQFF. In DNA form, the CDR3 reads TGTGCCACCCAGGATGAGGGGGCCTACAATGAGCAGTTCTTC.

The chain uses TRBV6-5 and TRBJ1-4; tentative D call: TRBD1 (5 bases). The germline CDR1 and CDR2 sequences are MNHEY and SVGAGI. Trimming stripped 2 bases from V and 3 bases from J, with 10 bases between. This CDR3 is built from 15 residues. CDR3 bases: TGTGCCAGCAGTTACGGGGGGGATCCTAATGAAAAACTGTTTTTT. It translates to CASSYGGDPNEKLFF.

This clone was picked up a small number of times. V is TRBV9 and J is TRBJ2-1; TRBD1 or TRBD2 may be the D gene (6 bases each). The CDR3 contains 15 residues. Germline V gene lookup returns CDR1 SGDLS and CDR2 YYNGEE. Deletions cut 0 bases from V and 6 bases from J, with 13 bases between. DNA for the CDR3: TGTGCCAGCAGCGTAGGGGTAGGGGGGTTCAATGAGCAGTTCTTC. Translating it yields CASSVGVGGFNEQFF.

CDR3 nucleotides: TGCAGCGTAGCGGGGGGGGCACTCCAAGAGACCCAGTACTTC. The encoded protein is CSVAGGALQETQYF. This chain connects TRBV29-1 to TRBJ2-5, with 10 nucleotides matching TRBD2. The germline CDR1 and CDR2 sequences are SQVTM and ANQGSEA. The CDR3 totals 14 residues. The trim removed 6 bases at V and 1 base at J, leaving 5 bases unmatched.

The genes are TRBV11-1 and TRBJ1-1, with a possible D match to TRBD1 (5 bases). Trimming left V 2 bases short and J 1 base short, with 17 bases between. Germline V gene sequence: CDR1 SGHAT, CDR2 FQDESV (reference sequence). The length of the CDR3 is 17 residues. CDR3 DNA: TGTGCCAGCAGCTTAACCGGGGGACGCTTGGGGAACACTGAAGCTTTCTTT. Translating gives CASSLTGGRLGNTEAFF.

This clone was found once. The J gene is TRBJ1-6, the V gene TRBV27; TRBD1 is a possible D gene (6 bases). The germline V gene encodes CDR1 MNHEY and CDR2 SMNVEV (reference sequence). This CDR3 is 16 amino acids long. V gave up 5 bases and J gave up 0 bases, with 11 bases separating them. CDR3 region: CASSRRGSSYNSPLHF. CDR3 in DNA: TGTGCCAGCAGTCGCAGGGGTAGCTCCTATAATTCACCCCTCCACTTT.

The chain joins TRBV6-5 to TRBJ2-3; D perhaps matches TRBD1 (5 bases). This CDR3 is built from 16 residues. V lost 6 bases and J lost 6, with 22 bases in between. Germline V lookup: CDR1 MNHEY, CDR2 SVGAGI. In DNA, the CDR3 is TGTGCCAGCAGGTACGCGACAGCACCACAAAGGGATACGCAGTATTTT. Translated, it gives CASRYATAPQRDTQYF.

The chain couples TRBV28 to TRBJ2-7; D gene uncertain. Germline CDR1 and CDR2: MDHEN and SYDVKM. V shed 6 bases and J shed 0 bases, with 6 bases lying between them. There are 12 residues in the CDR3. Here the CDR3 DNA reads TGTGCCAGCAGCTTGAGCTCCTACGAGCAGTACTTC. Protein sequence: CASSLSSYEQYF.

The J gene is TRBJ2-1, the V gene TRBV18; 7 nucleotides match TRBD1. The V gene end was trimmed by 8 bases and the J gene end by 0 bases; junction bases not matched to a gene: 16. The CDR3 runs 18 residues. Per germline, CDR1 KGHSH and CDR2 LQKENI. CDR3 sequence (DNA): TGTGCCAGCGCTTCACGGACAGGCGGCTCGGGCTCCTACAATGAGCAGTTCTTC. This sequence encodes CASASRTGGSGSYNEQFF.